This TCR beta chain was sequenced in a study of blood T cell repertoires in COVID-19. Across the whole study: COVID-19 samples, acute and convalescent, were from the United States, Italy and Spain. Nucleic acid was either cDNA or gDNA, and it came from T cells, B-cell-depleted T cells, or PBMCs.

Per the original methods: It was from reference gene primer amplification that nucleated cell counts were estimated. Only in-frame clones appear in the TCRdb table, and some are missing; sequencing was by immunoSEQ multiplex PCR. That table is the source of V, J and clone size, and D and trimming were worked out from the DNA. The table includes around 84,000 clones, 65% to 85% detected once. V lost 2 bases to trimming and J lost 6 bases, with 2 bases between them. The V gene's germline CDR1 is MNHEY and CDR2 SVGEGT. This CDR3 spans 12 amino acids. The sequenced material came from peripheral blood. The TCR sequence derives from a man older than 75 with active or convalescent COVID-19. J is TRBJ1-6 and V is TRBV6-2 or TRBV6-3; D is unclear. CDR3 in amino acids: CASSYRNSPLHF. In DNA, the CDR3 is TGTGCCAGCAGTTACCGTAATTCACCCCTCCACTTT.